This T cell receptor (beta chain) was profiled in a study of blood T cell repertoires in COVID-19. Study overall: Acute and convalescent COVID-19 samples came from the United States, Italy and Spain. T cells, B-cell-depleted T cells, or PBMCs provided the cDNA or gDNA that served as material.

In this sample, this clone turned up once. V lost 3 bases and J 7 bases, leaving 13 bases between the germline ends. The CDR3 extends over 15 amino acids. Germline CDR1 reads SGHNT; CDR2 reads YENEEA. As originally analysed: Nucleated cell number was recorded as an estimate derived from reference gene primer amplification. Here immunoSEQ multiplex PCR was the method, and the copy in TCRdb shows in-frame clones only, minus some. V, J and clone size are those of that table, while D and trimming were read from the DNA. Seen here are under 200,000 clones, 80% observed once, and the top ten hold around 3.7%. Ages ranged from roughly 18 to 100 years, with residence in some 25 US areas.

V gene TRBV11-3 combines with J gene TRBJ1-6; perhaps TRBD1 as D (6 bases). Specimen: PBMCs or T cells enriched from blood (not recorded which). The receptor comes from a woman aged 55-70 years who had recovered from COVID-19. The CDR3 reads CASSFGWTVNSPLHF. The CDR3 DNA reads as TGTGCCAGCAGCTTCGGATGGACAGTCAATTCACCCCTCCACTTT.